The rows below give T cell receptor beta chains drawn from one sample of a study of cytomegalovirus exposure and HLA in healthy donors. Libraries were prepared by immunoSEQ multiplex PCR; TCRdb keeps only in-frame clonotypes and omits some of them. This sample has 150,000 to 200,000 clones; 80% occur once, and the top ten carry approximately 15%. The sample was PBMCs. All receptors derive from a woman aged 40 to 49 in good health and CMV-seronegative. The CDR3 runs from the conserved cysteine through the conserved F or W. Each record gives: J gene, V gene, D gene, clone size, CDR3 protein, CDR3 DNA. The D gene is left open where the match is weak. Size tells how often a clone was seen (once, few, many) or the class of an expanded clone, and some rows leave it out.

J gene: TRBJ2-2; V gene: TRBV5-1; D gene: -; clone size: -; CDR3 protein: CASSFSFTNTGELFF; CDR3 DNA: TGCGCCAGCAGCTTTAGTTTCACGAACACCGGGGAGCTGTTTTTT
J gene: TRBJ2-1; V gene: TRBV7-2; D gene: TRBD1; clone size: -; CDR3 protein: CASSLGAGGKGNEQFF; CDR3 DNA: TGTGCCAGCAGCTTAGGGGCAGGGGGCAAGGGCAATGAGCAGTTCTTC
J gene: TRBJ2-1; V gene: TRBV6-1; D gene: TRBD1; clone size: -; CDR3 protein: CASSDRDSRGSYNEQFF; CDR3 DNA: TGTGCCAGCAGTGACAGGGACAGCCGTGGCTCCTACAATGAGCAGTTCTTC
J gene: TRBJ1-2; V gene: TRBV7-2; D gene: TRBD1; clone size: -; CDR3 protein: CASSRGQTYGYTF; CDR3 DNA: TGTGCCAGCAGCCGGGGACAGACCTATGGCTACACCTTC
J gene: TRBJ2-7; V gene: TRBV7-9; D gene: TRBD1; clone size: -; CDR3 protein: CASSLLGQGYEQYF; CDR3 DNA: TGTGCCAGCAGCTTACTTGGACAGGGCTACGAGCAGTACTTC
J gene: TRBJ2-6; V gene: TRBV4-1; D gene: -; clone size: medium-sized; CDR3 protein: CASSHEQGSGANVLTF; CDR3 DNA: TGCGCCAGCAGCCACGAACAGGGATCCGGGGCCAACGTCCTGACTTTC
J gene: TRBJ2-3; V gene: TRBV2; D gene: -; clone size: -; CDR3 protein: CASSTERDTQYF; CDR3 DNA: TGTGCCAGCAGTACCGAGAGAGATACGCAGTATTTT
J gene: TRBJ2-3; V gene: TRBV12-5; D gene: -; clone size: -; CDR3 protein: CASGFPLERQSQYF; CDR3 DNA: TGTGCTAGTGGTTTCCCCCTGGAGCGCCAGTCGCAGTATTTT
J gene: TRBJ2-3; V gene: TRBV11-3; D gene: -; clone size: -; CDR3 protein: CASRRSGASTDTQYF; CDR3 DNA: TGTGCCAGCAGGCGGAGCGGTGCTAGCACAGATACGCAGTATTTT
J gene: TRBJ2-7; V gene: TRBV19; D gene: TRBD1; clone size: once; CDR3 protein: CASSLNPGQSYEQYF; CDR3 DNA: TGTGCCAGTAGTTTGAATCCGGGACAGTCCTACGAGCAGTACTTC
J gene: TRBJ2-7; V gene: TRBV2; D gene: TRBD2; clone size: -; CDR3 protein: CAGGSGGSYEQYF; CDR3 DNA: TGTGCCGGGGGGAGCGGGGGATCCTACGAGCAGTACTTC
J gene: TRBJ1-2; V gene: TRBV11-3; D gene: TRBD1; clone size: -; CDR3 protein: CASSLDRVYGYTF; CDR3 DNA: TGTGCCAGCAGCCTGGACAGGGTCTATGGCTACACCTTC
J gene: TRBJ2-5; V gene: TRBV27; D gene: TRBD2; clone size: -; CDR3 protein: CASSLTGGPGETQYF; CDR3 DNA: TGTGCCAGCAGTCTAACGGGAGGGCCGGGAGAGACCCAGTACTTC
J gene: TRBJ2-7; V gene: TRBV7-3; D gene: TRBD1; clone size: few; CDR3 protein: CASSLLGRGYEQYF; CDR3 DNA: TGTGCCAGCAGCTTACTTGGCAGGGGGTACGAGCAGTACTTC
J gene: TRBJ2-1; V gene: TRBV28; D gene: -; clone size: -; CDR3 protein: CASSLRDGRLANEQFF; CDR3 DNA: TGTGCCAGCAGTTTACGAGACGGCCGCCTAGCCAATGAGCAGTTCTTC
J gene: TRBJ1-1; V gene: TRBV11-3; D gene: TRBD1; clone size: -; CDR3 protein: CASSLDDRGDTEAFF; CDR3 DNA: TGTGCCAGCAGCTTAGATGACAGGGGGGACACTGAAGCTTTCTTT
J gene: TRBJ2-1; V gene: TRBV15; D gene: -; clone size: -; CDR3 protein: CATSRGMTGYNEQFF; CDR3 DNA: TGTGCCACCAGCAGAGGGATGACGGGCTACAATGAGCAGTTCTTC
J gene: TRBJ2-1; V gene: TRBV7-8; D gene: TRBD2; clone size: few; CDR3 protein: CASSFRLAGFSEQFF; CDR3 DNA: TGTGCCAGCAGCTTCCGGCTAGCGGGATTCAGTGAGCAGTTCTTC